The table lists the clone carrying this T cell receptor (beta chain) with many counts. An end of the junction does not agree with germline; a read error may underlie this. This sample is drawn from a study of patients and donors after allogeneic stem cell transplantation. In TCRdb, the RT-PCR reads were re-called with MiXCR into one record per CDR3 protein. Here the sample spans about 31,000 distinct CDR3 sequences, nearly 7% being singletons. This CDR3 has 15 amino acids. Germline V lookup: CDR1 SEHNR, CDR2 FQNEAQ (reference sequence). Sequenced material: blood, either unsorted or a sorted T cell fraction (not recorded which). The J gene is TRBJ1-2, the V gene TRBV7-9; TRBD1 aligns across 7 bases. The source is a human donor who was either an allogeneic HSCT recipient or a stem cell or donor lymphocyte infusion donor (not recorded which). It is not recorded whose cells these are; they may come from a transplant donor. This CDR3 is CASSLADRPHYGYTF. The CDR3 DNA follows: TGTGCCAGCAGCCTAGCGGACAGGCCCCACTATGGCTACACCTTC.